This T cell receptor beta chain was found in a study of OX40 agonist ivuxolimab in advanced cancers. Regarding the study as a whole: In the 0.1 to 3.0 mg/kg range, CD4+ and CD8+ blood T cells had expanded clonally by week 6.

As for this clone: Its antigen is not known.

The CDR3 is 16 residues long. The V and J ends lost 0 bases and 9 bases, in that order; junction bases with no gene match: 11. From germline, CDR1 is SGHRS and CDR2 YFSETQ. Data came from immunoSEQ multiplex PCR; TCRdb stores just in-frame clones and leaves some out. The sample records some 94,000 clones, around nine tenths being singletons. The sample consisted of CD4+ or CD8+ T cells sorted from blood, taken in a trial of the OX40 agonist ivuxolimab. This TCR was sampled from an adult with an advanced solid tumor such as melanoma, head and neck, liver or kidney cancer. The rearrangement joins TRBV5-1 to TRBJ1-4, with TRBD1 matching 7 bases. The CDR3 nucleotides are TGCGCCAGCAGCTTGGATGGGACAGCTGTTGATAAAAAACTGTTTTTT. Its protein is CASSLDGTAVDKKLFF.